These T cell receptor beta chains were read from a single sample in a study of blood T cell repertoires in COVID-19. Method: immunoSEQ multiplex PCR; TCRdb's copy keeps in-frame clones and lacks some. The data show over 100,000 clones, approximately 90% seen once. The sequencing input was peripheral blood. These receptors all come from a human donor in a cohort sampled during active COVID-19. CDR3s leave out the opening cysteine and the closing phenylalanine or tryptophan. The D gene is left open where the match is weak.

D gene	V gene	J gene	CDR3 length	CDR3 protein
-	TRBV27	TRBJ1-3	15	ASSLYFGELSGNTIY
-	TRBV21-1	TRBJ2-7	10	ASTRQFNEQY
-	TRBV15	TRBJ1-4	13	ATSRARVENEKLF
-	TRBV20-1	TRBJ2-7	9	SASLSHEQY
TRBD1	TRBV24-1	TRBJ2-5	11	ATSDGTGQTQY
TRBD1	TRBV19	TRBJ2-2	11	ASRDRGTGELF
TRBD2	TRBV2	TRBJ2-7	10	ASSDSSGRGY
TRBD1	TRBV4-2	TRBJ1-6	15	ASSQEGTGGLDSPLH
TRBD2	TRBV6-2/TRBV6-3	TRBJ2-7	14	ASSPPLGRGGYEQY
-	TRBV7-3	TRBJ2-5	14	ASSFQSLAGEETQY
TRBD2	TRBV7-9	TRBJ2-1	14	ASILGAAGGPHEQF
-	TRBV6-1	TRBJ1-3	15	ASSAGQRSSSGNTIY
TRBD1	TRBV29-1	TRBJ2-1	10	SVDRVENEQF
-	TRBV7-2	TRBJ1-1	11	ASSLLRNTEAF
-	TRBV28	TRBJ2-7	12	ASSGTLHLYEQY
TRBD2	TRBV7-6	TRBJ2-1	14	ASSLISSGSYNEQF
TRBD2	TRBV28	TRBJ2-7	13	ASDVTASGRHEQY
TRBD2	TRBV4-1	TRBJ2-1	15	ASSQAGGFPFYNEQF
-	TRBV7-8	TRBJ1-1	14	ASSSYPGFVDTEAF
TRBD1	TRBV6-5	TRBJ2-2	14	ASSYMGQGGPGELF
TRBD1	TRBV10-3	TRBJ1-3	13	AISGQGNSGNTIY
-	TRBV11-3	TRBJ1-1	14	ASSRTVSQLTSEAF
TRBD2	TRBV24-1	TRBJ2-1	13	APGGGGGSYNEQF
TRBD1	TRBV7-9	TRBJ1-5	13	ASSLETGGLQPQH
-	TRBV19	TRBJ1-5	10	ASSIDPAGQH
-	TRBV10-3	TRBJ1-1	12	AISLTGTNTEAF
-	TRBV24-1	TRBJ2-2	14	ATSDYGRANTGELF
-	TRBV11-3	TRBJ2-1	12	ASSLVGRANEQF
-	TRBV2	TRBJ2-3	12	ASKEGPSTDTQY
-	TRBV19	TRBJ2-5	12	ASRQGTGGETQY
-	TRBV5-5	TRBJ1-1	12	ASSYRDGGTEAF
TRBD1	TRBV11-3	TRBJ2-1	14	ASSLDARGPLQEQF
TRBD1	TRBV3-1/TRBV3-2	TRBJ1-2	13	ASSMGQGGSYGYT
-	TRBV5-4	TRBJ2-3	12	ASSEESLATVKY
-	TRBV27	TRBJ1-5	13	ASSLNRQSNQPQH
-	TRBV25-1	TRBJ1-2	16	ASSGNLRAPGANYGYT
-	TRBV5-6	TRBJ2-3	12	ASSLAGGTDTQY
-	TRBV14	TRBJ2-7	10	ASSRGSAEQY